This T cell receptor (beta chain) emerged from a study of metastatic and nonmetastatic thyroid tumors. Every patient was untreated before thyroid surgery. This clone has at least ten counts. TCRdb reanalyzed the PCR reads with MiXCR. The sample carries under 95,000 clones, roughly 8.6% recorded once. This CDR3 has 14 residues. The junction had 4 bases not matched to a gene; V was cut back by 3 bases and J by 2 bases. Germline V lookup: CDR1 SGHRS, CDR2 YFSETQ. This receptor was identified in a female donor with papillary thyroid cancer or a benign thyroid nodule (not recorded which). Some clones in this sample may be carry-over from other donors' samples. Source material: blood. The V call is TRBV5-1, the J call TRBJ1-1; 7 positions agree with TRBD1. The CDR3 nucleotides are TGCGCCAGCAGCTCCGGGACAGCAAACACTGAAGCTTTCTTT. Translating gives CASSSGTANTEAFF.